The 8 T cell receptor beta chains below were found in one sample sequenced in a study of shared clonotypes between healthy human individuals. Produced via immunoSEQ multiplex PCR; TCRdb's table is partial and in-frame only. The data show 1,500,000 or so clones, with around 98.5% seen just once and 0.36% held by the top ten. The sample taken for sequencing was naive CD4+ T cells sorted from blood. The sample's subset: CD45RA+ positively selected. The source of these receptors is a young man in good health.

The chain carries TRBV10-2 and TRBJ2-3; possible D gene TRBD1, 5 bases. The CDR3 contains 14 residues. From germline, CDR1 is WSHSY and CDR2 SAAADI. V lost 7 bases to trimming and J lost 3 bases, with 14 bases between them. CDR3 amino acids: CASIAPAGTDTQYF. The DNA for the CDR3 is TGCGCCAGCATTGCCCCGGCAGGGACAGATACGCAGTATTTT.

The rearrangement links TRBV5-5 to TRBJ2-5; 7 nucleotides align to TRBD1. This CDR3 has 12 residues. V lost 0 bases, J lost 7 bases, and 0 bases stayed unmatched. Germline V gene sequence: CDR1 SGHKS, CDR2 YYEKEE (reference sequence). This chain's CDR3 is CASSLDRGTQYF. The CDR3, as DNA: TGTGCCAGCAGCTTGGACAGGGGGACCCAGTACTTC.

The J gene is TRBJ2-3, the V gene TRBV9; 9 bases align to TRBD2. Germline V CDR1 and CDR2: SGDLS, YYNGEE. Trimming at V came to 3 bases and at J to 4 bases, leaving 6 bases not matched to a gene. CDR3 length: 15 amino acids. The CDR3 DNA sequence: TGTGCCAGCAGCGCCCAGGGACTAGCATCAGATACGCAGTATTTT. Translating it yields CASSAQGLASDTQYF.

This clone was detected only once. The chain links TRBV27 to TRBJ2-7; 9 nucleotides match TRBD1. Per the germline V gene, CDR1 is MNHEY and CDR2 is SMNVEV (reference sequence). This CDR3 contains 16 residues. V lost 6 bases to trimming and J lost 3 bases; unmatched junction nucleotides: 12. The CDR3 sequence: CASSLLRPGQGYEQYF. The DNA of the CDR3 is TGTGCCAGCAGCTTACTTAGACCGGGACAGGGCTACGAGCAGTACTTC.

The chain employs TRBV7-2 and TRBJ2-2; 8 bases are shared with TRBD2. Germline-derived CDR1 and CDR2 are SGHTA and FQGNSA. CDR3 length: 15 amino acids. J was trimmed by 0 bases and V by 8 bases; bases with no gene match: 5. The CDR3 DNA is TGTGCCAGCCGACAAGCGGGAGCGAACACCGGGGAGCTGTTTTTT. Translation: CASRQAGANTGELFF.

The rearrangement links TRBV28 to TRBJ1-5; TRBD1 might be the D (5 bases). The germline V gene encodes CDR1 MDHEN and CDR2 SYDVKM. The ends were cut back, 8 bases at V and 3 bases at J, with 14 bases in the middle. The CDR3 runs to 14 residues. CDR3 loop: CASGLGGNNQPQHF. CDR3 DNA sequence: TGTGCCAGCGGGCTTGGGGGAAACAATCAGCCCCAGCATTTT. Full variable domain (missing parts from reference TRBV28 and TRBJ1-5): DVKVTQSSRYLVKRTGEKVFLECVQDMDHENMFWYRQDPGLGLRLIYFSYDVKMKEKGDIPEGYSVSREKKERFSLILESASTNQTSMYLCASGLGGNNQPQHFGDGTRLSIL.

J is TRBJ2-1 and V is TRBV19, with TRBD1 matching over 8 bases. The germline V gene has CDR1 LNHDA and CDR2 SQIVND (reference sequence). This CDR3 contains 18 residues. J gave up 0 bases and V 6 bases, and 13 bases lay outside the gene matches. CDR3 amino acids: CASRYLAGDRSSYNEQFF. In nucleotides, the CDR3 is TGTGCCAGTAGATATCTGGCCGGGGACAGGAGCTCCTACAATGAGCAGTTCTTC.

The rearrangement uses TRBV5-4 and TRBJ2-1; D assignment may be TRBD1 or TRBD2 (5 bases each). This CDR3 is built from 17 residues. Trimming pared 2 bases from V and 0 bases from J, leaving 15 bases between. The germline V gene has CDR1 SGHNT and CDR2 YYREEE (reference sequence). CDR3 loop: CASSLQRGRSSYNEQFF. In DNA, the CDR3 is TGTGCCAGCAGCTTACAGAGGGGCCGGAGCTCCTACAATGAGCAGTTCTTC.